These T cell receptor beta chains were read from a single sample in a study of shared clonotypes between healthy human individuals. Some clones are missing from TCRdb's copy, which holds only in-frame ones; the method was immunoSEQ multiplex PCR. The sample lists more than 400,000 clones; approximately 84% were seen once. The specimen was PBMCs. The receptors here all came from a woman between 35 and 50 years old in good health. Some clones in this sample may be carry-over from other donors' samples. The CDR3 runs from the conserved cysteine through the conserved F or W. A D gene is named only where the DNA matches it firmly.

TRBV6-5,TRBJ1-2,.,TGTGCCAGCAGTAACCCTCGGGCACCTTATGGCTACACCTTC,CASSNPRAPYGYTF
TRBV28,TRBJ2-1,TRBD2,TGTGCCAGCAGTTTTGGGGCCGGAGCTAGCGGACGCTACAATGAGCAGTTCTTC,CASSFGAGASGRYNEQFF
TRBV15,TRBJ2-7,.,TGTGCCACCAGCAGAGCGGGACAATTTTACGAGCAGTACTTC,CATSRAGQFYEQYF
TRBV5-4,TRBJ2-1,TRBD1,TGTGCCAGCAGCGTGGACAGGGGGTCCTACAATGAGCAGTTCTTC,CASSVDRGSYNEQFF
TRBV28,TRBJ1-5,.,TGTGCCAGCACCCCAGCGAAGGGCGGAAGCAATCAGCCCCAGCATTTT,CASTPAKGGSNQPQHF
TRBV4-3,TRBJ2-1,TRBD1,TGCGCCAGCAGCCCACGGGACAGGTCTAGCTCCTACAATGAGCAGTTCTTC,CASSPRDRSSSYNEQFF
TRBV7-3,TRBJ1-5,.,TGTGCCAGCAGCTTATTTGGGGACCACATGGGCAATCAGCCCCAGCATTTT,CASSLFGDHMGNQPQHF
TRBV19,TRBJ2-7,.,TGTGCCAGTAGTACTAGGGGGTACGAGCAGTACTTC,CASSTRGYEQYF
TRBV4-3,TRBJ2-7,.,TGCGCCAGCAGCCGAAGTTTAGGAATCTCATCCTACGAGCAGTACTTC,CASSRSLGISSYEQYF
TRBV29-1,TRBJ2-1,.,TGCAGCGTTGTGGGGCAGGGTGGTTTTTACAATGAGCAGTTCTTC,CSVVGQGGFYNEQFF
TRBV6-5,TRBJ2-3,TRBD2,TGTGCCAGCAGTTACGGTAGCGGGACGCAGTATTTT,CASSYGSGTQYF
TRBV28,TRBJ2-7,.,TGTGCCAGCACCCGGGCGTACGAGCAGTACTTC,CASTRAYEQYF
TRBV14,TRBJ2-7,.,TGTGCCAGCAGCCAATACGACGCTTCGCAGTACTTC,CASSQYDASQYF
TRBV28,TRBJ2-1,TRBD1,TGTGCCATCAGGGGGCGACCCTACAATGAGCAGTTCTTC,CAIRGRPYNEQFF